The present T cell receptor beta chain was sequenced within a study of lymphopenia after photon versus proton radiotherapy. Study results and caveats: In patients who died, overall survival fell as post-nadir TCR diversity dropped more.

Only in-frame clones appear in the TCRdb table, and some are missing; sequencing was by immunoSEQ multiplex PCR. The top ten hold 10% to 15% of the sample, which has roughly 58,000 clones, about 90% seen once. About this clone: Antigen: not known.

V lost 5 bases and J lost 10, with 18 bases in between. From germline, CDR1 is SGHTA and CDR2 FQGNSA. The CDR3 totals 13 residues. Specimen: peripheral blood, collected from a patient treated with proton-based radiotherapy. The V call is TRBV7-2, the J call TRBJ2-7; D uncertain. The TCR was taken from a man older than 75 with esophageal cancer. The CDR3 coding sequence is TGTGCCAGCAGCCCAACAATGACAACCGAACAGTACTTC. Amino acids: CASSPTMTTEQYF. Drawing the rest from reference TRBV7-2 and TRBJ2-7, the complete variable domain is GAGVSQSPSNKVTEKGKDVELRCDPISGHTALYWYRQSLGQGLEFLIYFQGNSAPDKSGLPSDRFSAERTGGSVSTLTIQRTQQEDSAVYLCASSPTMTTEQYFGPGTRLTVT.